This T cell receptor (beta chain) appears in the sequencing data of a study of blood T cell repertoires in COVID-19. Study information: Samples representing acute and convalescent COVID-19 were sourced from the United States, Italy and Spain.

Allocation to cohorts depended on clinical history reported by the participants. Two negative PCRs, clearance, or symptom resolution characterized the recovered Cohort 3 donors. The CDR3 is 13 amino acids. V was pared by 4 bases and J by 0 bases, with 1 base of the junction left unmatched. The germline V gene encodes CDR1 SQVTM and CDR2 ANQGSEA. Methods used by the authors: From reference gene primer amplification, estimates of nucleated cell counts were derived. The assay was immunoSEQ multiplex PCR, and TCRdb's table has in-frame clones only and misses some. V, J and clone size were drawn from that table, and D and trimming were deduced from the DNA. The sample contains hundreds of thousands of clones, around 91% of which appear only once.

The sequencing sample was made of PBMCs or T cells enriched from blood (not recorded which). The chain recombines TRBV29-1 with TRBJ2-7, with TRBD1 matching 9 bases. This TCR came from a woman between 40 and 55 years old who had recovered from COVID-19. CDR3 sequence (DNA): TGCAGCGTTGGGGACAGGGACTCCTACGAGCAGTACTTC. As protein: CSVGDRDSYEQYF.